This T cell receptor beta chain was observed in a study of tumor-infiltrating lymphocytes in primary liver carcinoma. Whole-study context: Treatment of the patients' primary liver carcinoma consisted of surgical resection.

As to this clonotype: One base away lies a much larger clone, so this may be a sequencing read error.

Researchers drew blood RNA from unsorted whole blood and extracted germline DNA as well. Germline CDR1 SGHAT, CDR2 FQNNGV. This CDR3 has 13 amino acids. The researchers produced TCR beta cDNA from roughly 500 ng total RNA with a constant-region primer. Libraries covering TCR beta were generated through three nested multiplex PCR rounds (using a slightly modified ARM-PCR). Primers for the first two PCR rounds were TRBV1-TRBV30 forward primers and a C-beta reverse primer (around 11 cycles per round). TCRdb ran MiXCR on the multiplex PCR reads and lists one entry per CDR3 protein. The sample yields 310,000 or so distinct CDR3 sequences, more than 55% seen once.

The receptor's source is a woman in her 30s with primary liver carcinoma and hepatitis B virus infection. Sequenced material: peripheral blood. This chain connects TRBV11-2 to TRBJ2-1; 10 positions agree with TRBD2. CDR3 region: CVSSLGTSELGVF. CDR3 sequence (DNA): TGTGTCAGCAGCTTAGGGACTAGCGAGCTAGGGGTCTTC.